This T cell receptor (beta chain) was recovered during a study of early T cells in non-severe SARS-CoV-2 infection. Study details: Sequencing of unsorted whole blood was done on bulk RNA, leaving chains unpaired.

Deletions cut 3 bases from V and 4 bases from J, with 4 bases between. The V gene's germline CDR1 is LNHDA and CDR2 SQIVND (reference sequence). CDR3 length equals 11 residues. Individual cDNA molecules were tagged with unique molecular identifiers. One entry per CDR3 protein, called by TCRdb with MiXCR from the 5' RACE reads. This table holds around 45,000 distinct CDR3 sequences, roughly 4% found once. Study conclusions and caveats: The VDJdb matching leaned toward anti-spike CD8 responses and overlooked private and CD4 specificities.

Remarks on this clonotype: Its antigen is not identified.

This TCR derives from an adult who was a healthcare worker with PCR-confirmed SARS-CoV-2 infection or an uninfected control (not recorded which). V usage is TRBV19 and J usage is TRBJ2-7, with D hard to call. The sequencing sample was made of whole blood. The CDR3 spells CASSIGYEQYF. CDR3 DNA: TGTGCCAGTAGTATTGGGTACGAGCAGTACTTC.